The T cell receptor (beta chain) under discussion was sequenced for a study of CD4 T cells in relation to SARS-CoV-2 and coronaviruses. For the study at large: TCR beta CDR3s were sequenced after roughly ten-day antigen culture of PBMCs.

This table comes from immunoSEQ multiplex PCR, and its TCRdb copy is limited to in-frame clones, with some not included. The sample carries about 20,000 clones, around 77% recorded once. Unexposed donor CD4+ T cells date from about 2011-2019, before the COVID-19 pandemic. The cells were cultured for about 10 days before CD4+ T cells were isolated. Approximately 2 million PBMCs per well were cultured with around 10 IU/ml IL-2. This clone has a handful of counts. Its target is not known. The CDR3 covers 14 residues. Trimming stripped 3 bases from V and 3 bases from J, with 9 bases between. Germline V CDR1 and CDR2: SEHNR, FQNEAQ (reference sequence).

The genes are TRBV7-9 and TRBJ1-5; D is perhaps TRBD1 (6 bases). The receptor's source is a human donor in good health. The sample consisted of CD4+ T cells from PBMCs, cultured in vitro. CDR3 DNA sequence: TGTGCCAGCAGCTTCACAGGGTCCAATCAGCCCCAGCATTTT. The encoded protein is CASSFTGSNQPQHF.